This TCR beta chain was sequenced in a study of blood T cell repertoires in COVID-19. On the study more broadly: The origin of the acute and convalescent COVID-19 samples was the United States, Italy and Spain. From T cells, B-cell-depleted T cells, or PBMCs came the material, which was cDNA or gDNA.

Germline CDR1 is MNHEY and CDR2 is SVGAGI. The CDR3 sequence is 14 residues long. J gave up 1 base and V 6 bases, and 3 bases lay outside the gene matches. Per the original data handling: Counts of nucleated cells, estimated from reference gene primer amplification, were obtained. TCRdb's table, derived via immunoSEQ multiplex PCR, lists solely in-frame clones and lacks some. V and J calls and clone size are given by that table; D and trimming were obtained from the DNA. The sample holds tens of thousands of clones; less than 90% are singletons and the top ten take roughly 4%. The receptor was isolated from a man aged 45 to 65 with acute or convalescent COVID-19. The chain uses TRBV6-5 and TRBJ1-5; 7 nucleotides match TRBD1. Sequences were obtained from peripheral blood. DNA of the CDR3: TGTGCCAGCAGCCAGGGACAGAGCAATCAGCCCCAGCATTTT. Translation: CASSQGQSNQPQHF.